The rows below give T cell receptor beta chains drawn from one sample of a study of blood T cells in healthy people across ages. TCRdb itself ran the 5' RACE reads through MiXCR, one entry per CDR3 protein. The sample gives about 620,000 distinct CDR3 sequences, approximately 52% of which show up once; roughly 12% is in the top ten. Material for sequencing was blood. The receptors originated from an elderly woman in good health. Both conserved end residues are part of each CDR3. A D gene is named only where the DNA matches it firmly. Clone size is given for some rows only: seen once, a few or many times, or a class if the clone is expanded.

J,D,size,V,CDR3,DNA
TRBJ2-2,.,.,TRBV12-3/TRBV12-4,CASSWGITLSRELFF,TGTGCCAGCAGCTGGGGGATAACCCTATCCAGGGAGCTGTTTTTT
TRBJ2-3,TRBD2,.,TRBV3-1,CASSQDSGGTSTDTQYF,TGTGCCAGCAGCCAAGACAGCGGGGGTACCAGCACAGATACGCAGTATTTT
TRBJ1-2,.,.,TRBV25-1,CASVPGGQYRGYTF,TGTGCCAGCGTTCCGGGAGGACAGTACAGGGGCTACACCTTC
TRBJ1-5,.,few,TRBV30,CAWSVPLVNQPQHF,TGTGCCTGGAGTGTCCCTTTGGTTAATCAGCCCCAGCATTTT
TRBJ2-7,TRBD1,.,TRBV5-1,CASSLTGTGYYEQYF,TGCGCCAGCAGCTTAACCGGGACAGGGTACTACGAGCAGTACTTC
TRBJ2-1,TRBD2,.,TRBV28,CASSRLAGGFDNEQFF,TGTGCCAGCAGCAGACTAGCGGGAGGATTTGACAATGAGCAGTTCTTC
TRBJ1-1,.,.,TRBV3-1,CASSQDIANTEAFF,TGTGCCAGCAGCCAAGATATCGCCAACACTGAAGCTTTCTTT
TRBJ1-5,TRBD1,many,TRBV12-3/TRBV12-4,CASRRTGGGQPQHF,TGTGCCAGCAGGCGGACAGGGGGCGGTCAGCCCCAGCATTTT
TRBJ2-7,TRBD2,few,TRBV30,CAWSEAGGGYEQYF,TGTGCCTGGAGTGAGGCGGGAGGAGGCTACGAGCAGTACTTC
TRBJ2-1,.,few,TRBV27,CASSLQGSYSRPRNEQFF,TGTGCCAGCAGTTTACAGGGGAGTTACTCTAGACCGAGGAATGAGCAGTTCTTC
TRBJ1-1,TRBD1,.,TRBV28,CASSIGTGWMDTEAFF,TGTGCCAGCAGCATCGGGACAGGTTGGATGGACACTGAAGCTTTCTTT
TRBJ2-7,TRBD2,.,TRBV4-2,CASSQERPGGRAGEQYF,TGTGCCAGCAGCCAAGAAAGGCCTGGCGGGAGGGCCGGCGAGCAGTACTTC
TRBJ2-7,.,many,TRBV7-9,CASSSALEGRYEQYF,TGTGCCAGCAGCTCCGCCTTGGAGGGAAGGTACGAGCAGTACTTC
TRBJ2-1,TRBD2,.,TRBV25-1,CASRGELADYNEQFF,TGTGCCAGCAGGGGCGAGCTAGCGGATTACAATGAGCAGTTCTTC
TRBJ2-7,TRBD2,many,TRBV3-1,CASSQGLAGPYEQYF,TGTGCCAGCAGCCAAGGACTAGCGGGACCCTACGAGCAGTACTTC
TRBJ2-2,.,few,TRBV20-1,CSARGLVTGELFF,TGCAGTGCTAGAGGACTGGTGACCGGGGAGCTGTTTTTT
TRBJ2-3,TRBD2,.,TRBV7-2,CASSFTSGGGRTDTQYF,TGTGCCAGCAGCTTCACTAGCGGAGGGGGGCGCACAGATACGCAGTATTTT
TRBJ1-2,TRBD1,many,TRBV5-1,CASSPGGPANYGYTF,TGCGCCAGCAGCCCAGGGGGCCCAGCTAACTATGGCTACACCTTC
TRBJ1-6,.,.,TRBV2,CASSVQGQPNSPLHF,TGTGCCAGCAGTGTTCAAGGACAGCCAAATTCACCCCTCCACTTT
TRBJ1-2,.,.,TRBV29-1,CSVQELGGSYGYTF,TGCAGCGTTCAAGAATTGGGTGGGAGCTATGGCTACACCTTC
TRBJ1-2,.,many,TRBV27,CASSSRDGTGYTF,TGTGCCAGCAGTTCCCGGGACGGAACAGGCTACACCTTC
TRBJ1-1,.,many,TRBV7-3,CASSTGIGTEAFF,TGTGCCAGTTCTACAGGGATCGGGACTGAAGCTTTCTTT
TRBJ1-3,.,once,TRBV7-2,CASSLVSTGAAIGNTIYF,TGTGCCAGCAGCTTAGTGTCAACAGGTGCAGCGATAGGAAACACCATATATTTT
TRBJ2-6,.,.,TRBV3-1,CASSQDHSSGANVLTF,TGTGCCAGCAGCCAAGATCACAGCTCTGGGGCCAACGTCCTGACTTTC
TRBJ2-3,TRBD2,.,TRBV4-2,CAGSQGLADTQYF,TGTGCCGGCAGCCAAGGACTAGCCGATACGCAGTATTTT
TRBJ2-4,.,many,TRBV29-1,CSVVGTTKNIQYF,TGCAGCGTTGTAGGGACCACCAAAAACATTCAGTACTTC
TRBJ1-1,TRBD1,few,TRBV5-5,CASSFTGGALDTEAFF,TGTGCCAGCAGCTTTACAGGGGGCGCCTTGGACACTGAAGCTTTCTTT
TRBJ2-2,.,many,TRBV6-5,CASTGRRDTGELFF,TGTGCCAGCACTGGCAGGCGGGACACCGGGGAGCTGTTTTTT
TRBJ1-4,.,few,TRBV2,CAPRQLNEKLFF,TGTGCCCCCCGGCAACTTAATGAAAAACTGTTTTTT
TRBJ1-1,.,.,TRBV9,CASSVDLGTEAFF,TGTGCCAGCAGCGTCGATTTGGGAACTGAAGCTTTCTTT
TRBJ2-3,.,.,TRBV30,CAWSGALRDTQYF,TGTGCCTGGAGTGGAGCCTTACGGGATACGCAGTATTTT
TRBJ2-2,.,few,TRBV6-6,CASDQKNTGELFF,TGTGCCAGTGACCAAAAGAACACCGGGGAGCTGTTTTTT
TRBJ1-1,.,.,TRBV7-2,CASSLESHTEAFF,TGTGCCAGCAGCTTAGAGAGTCACACTGAAGCTTTCTTT
TRBJ2-5,.,many,TRBV18,CASSLGTVQGTQYF,TGTGCCAGCTCACTCGGGACTGTTCAAGGGACCCAGTACTTC
TRBJ1-2,TRBD1,.,TRBV7-2,CTSTGQDRGNYGYTF,TGTACCAGCACCGGCCAAGACAGGGGTAACTATGGCTACACCTTC
TRBJ1-6,.,few,TRBV27,CASSLTRQNSPLHF,TGTGCCAGCAGTTTAACCAGACAAAATTCACCCCTCCACTTT
TRBJ2-3,.,many,TRBV6-6,CASSYRYGGSSTDTQYF,TGTGCCAGCAGTTACCGGTACGGGGGTTCTAGCACAGATACGCAGTATTTT
TRBJ1-1,.,few,TRBV5-1,CASSPGSGDTEAFF,TGCGCCAGCAGCCCTGGTTCGGGGGACACTGAAGCTTTCTTT
TRBJ2-7,.,.,TRBV15,CATSRDLADTYEQYF,TGTGCCACCAGCAGAGATCTAGCAGATACCTACGAGCAGTACTTC
TRBJ2-2,.,.,TRBV2,CASSGGLAANTGELFF,TGTGCCAGCAGTGGGGGCCTGGCGGCGAACACCGGGGAGCTGTTTTTT
TRBJ1-5,TRBD1,.,TRBV5-1,CASSIQGDQPQHF,TGCGCCAGCAGCATACAGGGGGATCAGCCCCAGCATTTT
TRBJ1-2,.,few,TRBV7-2,CASSPGEGRGYTF,TGTGCAAGCAGCCCAGGAGAGGGACGTGGCTACACCTTC
TRBJ1-2,.,.,TRBV25-1,CASSPQGIRFTF,TGTGCCAGCAGTCCTCAAGGGATCAGGTTCACCTTC
TRBJ2-7,.,.,TRBV4-3,CASSQDILGLARIRGQTYEQYF,TGCGCCAGCAGCCAAGATATTCTTGGTCTGGCCAGAATCCGAGGCCAGACCTACGAGCAGTACTTC
TRBJ2-1,TRBD2,few,TRBV7-2,CASSLVTSGSSYNEQFF,TGTGCCAGCAGCTTAGTAACTAGCGGGTCTTCCTACAATGAGCAGTTCTTC
TRBJ2-5,.,once,TRBV29-1,CSVGGDQETQYF,TGCAGCGTTGGGGGCGACCAAGAGACCCAGTACTTC
TRBJ1-2,.,.,TRBV6-6,CASRGGENYGYTF,TGTGCCAGCAGGGGAGGGGAGAACTATGGCTACACCTTC
TRBJ2-5,.,many,TRBV20-1,CSARDRQGRETQYF,TGCAGTGCTAGAGATCGTCAGGGGAGGGAGACCCAGTACTTC
TRBJ2-7,TRBD2,.,TRBV4-1,CASSHPNSGGTYEQYF,TGCGCCAGCAGCCACCCTAATAGCGGGGGGACGTACGAGCAGTACTTC
TRBJ2-2,TRBD2,few,TRBV11-2,CASSLVRTSAPGELFF,TGTGCCAGCAGCTTGGTTAGGACTAGCGCACCCGGGGAGCTGTTTTTT
TRBJ2-2,.,.,TRBV6-2/TRBV6-3,CAISLGGRGELFF,TGTGCCATCTCTCTTGGCGGTCGCGGGGAGCTGTTTTTT